The 27 T cell receptor beta chains reported below all come from one sample, sequenced in a study of shared clonotypes between healthy human individuals. Produced via immunoSEQ multiplex PCR; TCRdb's table is partial and in-frame only. The sample shows some 2 million clones, approximately 94% of them seen only once. Cells designated naive CD8 were CD45RO-negative and were positively selected for CCR7, with terminally differentiated effector memory CD45RA+ cells excluded. Sequenced: naive CD8+ T cells sorted from blood. The receptors come from a young man in good health.

The rearrangement uses TRBV10-3 and TRBJ2-2, with 9 bases that match TRBD2. The CDR3 loop spans 16 amino acids. Germline values: CDR1 ENHRY, CDR2 SYGVKD. V lost 3 bases and J lost 4; bases outside the gene matches: 6. This chain's CDR3 is CAISDRSSGATGELFF. The CDR3 region has the DNA TGTGCCATCAGTGATAGGTCTAGCGGGGCCACCGGGGAGCTGTTTTTT.

The chain recombines TRBV29-1 with TRBJ2-5, with unresolved D. V was shortened by 7 bases and J by 5 bases, with 11 bases between the two germline ends. Germline assignment: CDR1 SQVTM and CDR2 ANQGSEA. This CDR3 is built from 11 residues. This CDR3 reads CSGSHVETQYF. As DNA, the CDR3 is TGCAGCGGATCCCATGTTGAGACCCAGTACTTC.

The chain joins TRBV7-9 to TRBJ2-5, with a tentative D call TRBD1 (5 bases). Trimming took 5 bases from V and 2 from J, leaving 9 bases between them. The germline V gene has CDR1 SEHNR and CDR2 FQNEAQ (reference sequence). This CDR3 is built from 13 residues. CDR3 sequence (DNA): TGTGCCAGCAGCCCCGGACATCAAGAGACCCAGTACTTC. Encoded protein: CASSPGHQETQYF.

The CDR3 DNA sequence: TGTGCCAGCAGCCCGTTCGTCGGTAGCATTCAGTACTTC. As protein: CASSPFVGSIQYF. The chain links TRBV7-2 to TRBJ2-4; D is unresolved. Trimming took off 5 bases at V and 9 bases at J, with 14 bases between the two ends. This CDR3 is 13 amino acids long. CDR1 is SGHTA, CDR2 FQGNSA, per germline.

The V call is TRBV9, the J call TRBJ1-2, with a weak D call TRBD1 (5 bases). The V gene lost 4 bases and the J gene lost 9 bases, with 22 bases spanning the gap. Germline V gene sequence: CDR1 SGDLS, CDR2 YYNGEE. CDR3 length equals 15 residues. CDR3 coding DNA: TGTGCCAGCAGCCACGGGGGGACGCAGTCGCTCCGCTACACCTTC. As protein: CASSHGGTQSLRYTF.

This clone has only one observation. J is TRBJ2-7 and V is TRBV19; the match to TRBD2 covers 10 bases. The CDR3 length is 15 residues. Germline V lookup: CDR1 LNHDA, CDR2 SQIVND (reference sequence). With V trimmed by 5 bases and J by 2 bases, 6 bases remained unmatched. Here the CDR3 DNA reads TGTGCCAGTAGTCACACTAGCGGGGATCCCTACGAGCAGTACTTC. As protein: CASSHTSGDPYEQYF.

The rearrangement links TRBV6-1 to TRBJ2-5; 10 nucleotides match TRBD1. V shed 10 bases, J shed 5 bases, and the junction held 13 bases outside the gene matches. The CDR3 is 15 amino acids. Germline V gives CDR1 MNHNS, CDR2 SASEGT. DNA of the CDR3: TGTGCCACGAAGAGGTTGACAGGGGGCGGTGAGACCCAGTACTTC. It yields the protein CATKRLTGGGETQYF.

This clone was observed once. The J gene is TRBJ2-7, the V gene TRBV5-1; D could derive from TRBD1 or TRBD2 (7 bases each). The germline V gene encodes CDR1 SGHRS and CDR2 YFSETQ. Trimming removed 2 bases from V and 4 bases from J, with 22 bases in between. This CDR3 is 17 amino acids long. CDR3 coding DNA: TGCGCCAGCAGCTTTGTCGGGTCAGGGGGAGGGAGTTACGAGCAGTACTTC. It codes for CASSFVGSGGGSYEQYF.

The chain links TRBV29-1 to TRBJ1-2; 8 bases map to TRBD1. Germline lookup yields CDR1 SQVTM and CDR2 ANQGSEA. The ends lost 4 bases at V and 2 bases at J; junction bases unmatched: 6. CDR3 length: 14 residues. CDR3 nucleotide sequence: TGCAGCGTTGCGGGAGCAGGGGGCAACTATGGCTACACCTTC. It yields the protein CSVAGAGGNYGYTF.

This chain links TRBV4-1 with TRBJ2-7; 7 bases align to TRBD2. J lost 5 bases, V lost 0 bases, and 10 bases had no gene match. CDR3 length: 16 amino acids. Germline CDR1 and CDR2: MGHRA and YSYEKL. CDR3 loop: CASSQDLPGRRHEQYF. The DNA of the CDR3 is TGCGCCAGCAGCCAAGATCTGCCCGGGAGGAGACACGAGCAGTACTTC.

The chain is built from TRBV5-5 and TRBJ2-7, with D possibly being TRBD1 (6 bases). The germline V gene encodes CDR1 SGHKS and CDR2 YYEKEE (reference sequence). This CDR3 contains 15 residues. The V gene lost 2 bases and the J gene lost 0 bases, with 12 bases spanning the gap. CDR3 nucleotide sequence: TGTGCCAGCAGCTTTGGGACATCAAGCTCCTACGAGCAGTACTTC. Its protein is CASSFGTSSSYEQYF.

Of note for this clone: Other DNA sequences in this sample translate to the same CDR3. The chain has TRBV7-9 and TRBJ1-4; 9 bases align to TRBD1. CDR1 is SEHNR, CDR2 FQNEAQ, per germline (reference sequence). With 4 bases clipped from V and 8 bases from J, the junction kept 5 bases outside the gene matches. The CDR3 is 14 amino acids. In DNA form, the CDR3 reads TGTGCCAGCAGCTCCAGGACAGGGGACGAAAAACTGTTTTTT. Amino acid sequence: CASSSRTGDEKLFF.

The chain has TRBV5-4 and TRBJ1-2, with D unresolved. Germline V gives CDR1 SGHNT, CDR2 YYREEE (reference sequence). With 5 bases removed from V and 8 bases from J, the gap between germline ends came to 19 bases. CDR3 length: 14 residues. CDR3 DNA: TGTGCCAGCAGTCGATCTTCCGGGTCGGAAGGCTACACCTTC. Protein: CASSRSSGSEGYTF. The full variable domain, rest sourced from reference TRBV5-4 and TRBJ1-2, is ETGVTQSPTHLIKTRGQQVTLRCSSQSGHNTVSWYQQALGQGPQFIFQYYREEENGRGNFPPRFSGLQFPNYSSELNVNALELDDSALYLCASSRSSGSEGYTFGSGTRLTVV.

The V call is TRBV4-1, the J call TRBJ1-2; 7 bases match TRBD1. Germline CDR1 MGHRA, CDR2 YSYEKL. The CDR3 is 12 amino acids. Trimming removed 1 base from V and 11 bases from J; junction bases left unmatched: 4. The CDR3 here is CASSQAGQEYTF. CDR3 in DNA: TGCGCCAGCAGCCAAGCTGGACAGGAGTACACCTTC.

As concerns this clone: This specimen includes other DNA sequences encoding the same CDR3. This rearrangement joins TRBV10-2 to TRBJ2-1; D uncertain. This CDR3 is built from 10 residues. The V gene lost 3 bases and the J gene lost 8 bases, with 2 bases spanning the gap. Germline V lookup: CDR1 WSHSY, CDR2 SAAADI. The CDR3: CASSDHEQFF. The CDR3 coding sequence is TGCGCCAGCAGTGATCATGAGCAGTTCTTC.

The V and J genes are TRBV2 and TRBJ1-1; D ambiguous. This CDR3 is built from 15 residues. V was cut by 6 bases and J by 5 bases, with 19 bases left in between. Germline V CDR1 and CDR2: SNHLY, FYNNEI. The CDR3 nucleotides are TGTGCCAGCAGGGATAGGTTGCTGGATGGGACTGAAGCTTTCTTT. Translating it yields CASRDRLLDGTEAFF.

V and J are TRBV20-1 and TRBJ1-4; unclear D gene. Trimming cost V 0 bases and J 8 bases, with 4 bases left between them. The CDR3 sequence is 11 residues long. The germline gives CDR1 DFQATT, CDR2 SNEGSKA (reference sequence). For the CDR3, the DNA is TGCAGTGCTAGAGAGGGGGAAAAACTGTTTTTT. It specifies CSAREGEKLFF.

The chain has TRBV15 and TRBJ2-7, with TRBD1 matching over 9 bases. This CDR3 spans 16 amino acids. V shed 2 bases, J shed 0 bases, and the junction held 5 bases outside the gene matches. Germline V CDR1 and CDR2: LNHNV, YYDKDF (reference sequence). The CDR3 bases are TGTGCCACCAGCAGACCTAGGGGACAGGGCTCCTACGAGCAGTACTTC. This codes for CATSRPRGQGSYEQYF.

The chain employs TRBV5-1 and TRBJ2-7; D gene uncertain. Germline V gives CDR1 SGHRS, CDR2 YFSETQ. The ends were cut back, 2 bases at V and 0 bases at J, with 12 bases in the middle. This CDR3 is built from 15 residues. The CDR3 here is CASSFNTLASYEQYF. In DNA, the CDR3 is TGCGCCAGCAGCTTTAATACCTTAGCCTCCTACGAGCAGTACTTC. The entire variable domain, with the rest obtained from reference TRBV5-1 and TRBJ2-7, is as follows: KAGVTQTPRYLIKTRGQQVTLSCSPISGHRSVSWYQQTPGQGLQFLFEYFSETQRNKGNFPGRFSGRQFSNSRSEMNVSTLELGDSALYLCASSFNTLASYEQYFGPGTRLTVT.

The chain links TRBV7-2 to TRBJ1-6, with no clear D. The germline V gene encodes CDR1 SGHTA and CDR2 FQGNSA. This CDR3 region has 16 residues. Trimming took 3 bases from V and 8 from J, leaving 17 bases between them. The CDR3 bases are TGTGCCAGCAGCTTTCTAACGGGAGCCCAGTATTCACCCCTCCACTTT. Its protein product is CASSFLTGAQYSPLHF.

DNA for the CDR3: TGCGCCAGCAGAGGAGGACAGGGCTCCTACGAGCAGTACTTC. Amino acid sequence: CASRGGQGSYEQYF. The chain links TRBV10-2 to TRBJ2-7; 8 positions match TRBD1. This CDR3 has 14 residues. Germline values: CDR1 WSHSY, CDR2 SAAADI. With V trimmed by 6 bases and J by 0 bases, 4 bases remained unmatched.

The CDR3 nucleotides read TGCAGTGCTAGGGACACCAACGTCCTGACTTTC. Residues: CSARDTNVLTF. The chain couples TRBV20-1 to TRBJ2-6, with TRBD1 as a possible D gene (5 bases). The CDR3 covers 11 residues. Germline V gene data show CDR1 as DFQATT and CDR2 as SNEGSKA (reference sequence). Trimming pared 3 bases from V and 8 bases from J, leaving 5 bases between.

The chain combines TRBV11-3 with TRBJ2-1, with 9 bases fitting TRBD2. The CDR3 extends over 18 amino acids. With 5 bases clipped from V and 8 bases from J, the junction kept 19 bases outside the gene matches. CDR1 SGHNT and CDR2 YENEEA come from the germline V gene. The CDR3 region has the DNA TGTGCCAGCAGCCTAATTCCCCCAAATGCTAGCGGGACGGATGAGCAGTTCTTC. It is translated as CASSLIPPNASGTDEQFF.

The J gene is TRBJ2-1, the V gene TRBV4-1, with D perhaps assigned TRBD1 or TRBD2 (5 bases each). The germline V and J ends were trimmed by 1 base and 4 bases, with 11 bases remaining between them. Germline lookup yields CDR1 MGHRA and CDR2 YSYEKL. CDR3 length: 15 amino acids. The CDR3 loop reads CASSQVGTEYNEQFF. For the CDR3, the DNA is TGCGCCAGCAGCCAAGTGGGGACGGAGTACAATGAGCAGTTCTTC.

This clone is a singleton in its sample. CDR3 in amino acids: CASSSGQGVLMTEAFF. DNA for the CDR3: TGTGCCAGCAGCTCGGGACAGGGGGTTCTAATGACTGAAGCTTTCTTT. The chain joins TRBV5-6 to TRBJ1-1; 11 bases line up with TRBD1. Germline values: CDR1 SGHDT, CDR2 YYEEEE. Trimming removed 3 bases from V and 5 bases from J; junction bases left unmatched: 9. This CDR3 spans 16 amino acids.

Concerning this clone itself: Additional DNA sequences in this sample encode the identical CDR3. The rearrangement links TRBV7-9 to TRBJ2-7; D assignment may be TRBD1 or TRBD2 (5 bases each). The germline V gene has CDR1 SEHNR and CDR2 FQNEAQ (reference sequence). The CDR3 length is 14 residues. With 4 bases removed from V and 2 bases from J, the gap between germline ends came to 12 bases. CDR3 in DNA: TGTGCCAGCAGCTCTCCCGGGGCACCCTACGAGCAGTACTTC. The encoded protein is CASSSPGAPYEQYF. Drawing the rest from reference TRBV7-9 and TRBJ2-7, the complete variable domain is DTGVSQNPRHKITKRGQNVTFRCDPISEHNRLYWYRQTLGQGPEFLTYFQNEAQLEKSRLLSDRFSAERPKGSFSTLEIQRTEQGDSAMYLCASSSPGAPYEQYFGPGTRLTVT.

The chain carries TRBV19 and TRBJ2-3; the match to TRBD1 covers 8 bases. Per the germline V gene, CDR1 is LNHDA and CDR2 is SQIVND (reference sequence). The CDR3 sequence is 14 residues long. Trimming took 8 bases from V and 1 from J; bases not matched to a gene: 5. The CDR3 reads CASSPTGGTDTQYF. The CDR3 DNA reads as TGTGCCAGTTCGCCGACAGGGGGCACAGATACGCAGTATTTT.